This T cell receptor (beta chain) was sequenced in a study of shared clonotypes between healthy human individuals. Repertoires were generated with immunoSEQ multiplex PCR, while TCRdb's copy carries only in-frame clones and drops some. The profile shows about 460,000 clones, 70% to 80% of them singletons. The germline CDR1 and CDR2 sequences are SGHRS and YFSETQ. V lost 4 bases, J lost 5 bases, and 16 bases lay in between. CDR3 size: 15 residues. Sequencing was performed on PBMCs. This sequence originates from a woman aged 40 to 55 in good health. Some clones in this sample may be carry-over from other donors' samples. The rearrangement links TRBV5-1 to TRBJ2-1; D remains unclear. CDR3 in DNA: TGCGCCAGCAGCCCCCCAATTGGAACGAACAATGAGCAGTTCTTC. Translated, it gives CASSPPIGTNNEQFF.